Presented here are 3 T cell receptor beta chains from one specimen sequenced in a study of shared clonotypes between healthy human individuals. Repertoires were generated with immunoSEQ multiplex PCR, while TCRdb's copy carries only in-frame clones and drops some. The sample holds approximately 2.3 million clones; approximately 93% are singletons and the top ten take under 0.45%. What was sequenced was naive CD4+ T cells from PBMCs. The subset was: CD45RA+ positively selected. The receptors stem from a man younger than 35 in good health. Some clones in this sample may be carry-over from other donors' samples.

This clone was observed once. The rearrangement joins TRBV29-1 to TRBJ2-2; 9 bases are a match to TRBD2. This CDR3 is built from 16 residues. Germline lookup yields CDR1 SQVTM and CDR2 ANQGSEA. Trimming took 7 bases from V and 6 from J; bases not matched to a gene: 15. The CDR3 DNA is TGCAGCGCCGGGCCGAAAGCGGGGGGTGGCGCCGGGGAGCTGTTTTTT. This gives the protein CSAGPKAGGGAGELFF.

The CDR3 DNA is TGTGCCAGCAGTGACTCTGGACAGTCGTTCTATGGCTACACCTTC. It encodes CASSDSGQSFYGYTF. This chain connects TRBV6-4 to TRBJ1-2, with TRBD1 as a possible D gene (6 bases). V was shortened by 0 bases and J by 4 bases, with 12 bases between the two germline ends. Looked up from germline, CDR1 is MRHNA and CDR2 is SNTAGT. CDR3 size: 15 residues.

J is TRBJ1-4 and V is TRBV28; possibly TRBD1 for D (6 bases). Germline V gene lookup returns CDR1 MDHEN and CDR2 SYDVKM. Trimming took off 4 bases at V and 5 bases at J, with 17 bases between the two ends. CDR3 size: 16 residues. CDR3: CASSSTNRAGNEKLFF. The CDR3 DNA reads TGTGCCAGCAGTTCGACAAACAGGGCGGGGAATGAAAAACTGTTTTTT.